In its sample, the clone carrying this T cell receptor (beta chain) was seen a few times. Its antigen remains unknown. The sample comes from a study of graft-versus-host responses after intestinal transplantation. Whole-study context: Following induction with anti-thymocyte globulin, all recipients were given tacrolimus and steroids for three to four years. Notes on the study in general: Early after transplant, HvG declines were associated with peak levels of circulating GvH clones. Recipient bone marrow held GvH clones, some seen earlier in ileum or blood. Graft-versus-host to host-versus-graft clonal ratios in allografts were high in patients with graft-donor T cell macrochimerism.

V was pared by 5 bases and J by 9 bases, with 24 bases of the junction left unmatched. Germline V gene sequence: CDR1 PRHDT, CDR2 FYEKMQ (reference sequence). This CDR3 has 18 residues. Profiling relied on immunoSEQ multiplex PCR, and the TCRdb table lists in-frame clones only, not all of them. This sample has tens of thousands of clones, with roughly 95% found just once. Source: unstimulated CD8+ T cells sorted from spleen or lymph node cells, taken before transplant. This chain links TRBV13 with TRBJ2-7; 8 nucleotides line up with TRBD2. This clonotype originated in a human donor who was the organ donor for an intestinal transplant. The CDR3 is CASSPIGLDSGAYEAQYF. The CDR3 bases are TGTGCCAGCAGCCCCATCGGCCTGGATAGCGGGGCCTACGAAGCGCAGTACTTC.